This T cell receptor beta chain is drawn from a study of blood T cell repertoires in COVID-19. Study context: The samples span acute and convalescent COVID-19 from the United States, Italy and Spain.

The J segment lost 4 bases and the V segment lost 6 bases, leaving 4 bases of the junction unmatched. The CDR3 contains 14 residues. CDR1 is MNHEY and CDR2 is SMNVEV in the germline V gene (reference sequence). Per the authors' pipeline: Quantification of nucleated cells was approximated via reference gene primer amplification. Sequenced by immunoSEQ multiplex PCR; TCRdb stores in-frame clones only, minus some. V and J calls and clone size are those listed in that table; D and trimming were worked out from the DNA. The data contain over 100,000 clones, roughly 80% of them singletons. Only a few counts were recorded for this clone.

Sequencing was performed on peripheral blood. The V gene is TRBV27, the J gene TRBJ2-7, with TRBD1 identical over 12 bases. The origin of this receptor is a man in his sixties with acute or convalescent COVID-19. In nucleotides, the CDR3 is TGTGCCAGCAGCCGGGACAGGGGGCTTTACGAGCAGTACTTC. Translated, it gives CASSRDRGLYEQYF.